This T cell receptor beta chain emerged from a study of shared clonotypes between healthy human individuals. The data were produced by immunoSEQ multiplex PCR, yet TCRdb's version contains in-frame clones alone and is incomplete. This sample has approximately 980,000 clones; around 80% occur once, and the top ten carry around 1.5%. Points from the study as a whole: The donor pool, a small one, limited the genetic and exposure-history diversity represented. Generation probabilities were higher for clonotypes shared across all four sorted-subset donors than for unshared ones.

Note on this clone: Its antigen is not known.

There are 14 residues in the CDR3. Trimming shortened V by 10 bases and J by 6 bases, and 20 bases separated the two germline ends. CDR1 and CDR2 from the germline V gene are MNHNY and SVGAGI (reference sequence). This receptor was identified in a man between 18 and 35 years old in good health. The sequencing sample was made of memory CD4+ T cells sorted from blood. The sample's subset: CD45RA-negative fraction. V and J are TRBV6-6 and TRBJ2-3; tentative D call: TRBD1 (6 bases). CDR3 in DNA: TGTGCCACCTTCGGAAGGGAAACAGGGGATACGCAGTATTTT. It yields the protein CATFGRETGDTQYF.